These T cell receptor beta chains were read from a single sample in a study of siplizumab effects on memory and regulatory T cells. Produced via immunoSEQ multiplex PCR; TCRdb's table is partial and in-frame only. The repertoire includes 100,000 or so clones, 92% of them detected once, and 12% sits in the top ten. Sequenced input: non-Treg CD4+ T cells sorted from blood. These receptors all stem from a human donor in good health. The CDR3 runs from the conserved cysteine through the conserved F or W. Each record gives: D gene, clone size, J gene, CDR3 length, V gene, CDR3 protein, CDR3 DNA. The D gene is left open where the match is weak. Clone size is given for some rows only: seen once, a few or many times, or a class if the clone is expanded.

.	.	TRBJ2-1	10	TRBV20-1	CSGSADEQFF	TGCAGTGGATCAGCGGATGAGCAGTTCTTC
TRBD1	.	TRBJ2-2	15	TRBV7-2	CASSLDRENTGELFF	TGTGCCAGCAGCCTCGACAGGGAGAACACCGGGGAGCTGTTTTTT
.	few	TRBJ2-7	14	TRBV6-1	CASSASGTAYEQYF	TGTGCCAGCAGTGCGAGCGGGACAGCATACGAGCAGTACTTC
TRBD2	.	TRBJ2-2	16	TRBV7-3	CASSLSGTSDTGELFF	TGTGCCAGCAGCTTATCCGGGACTAGCGACACCGGGGAGCTGTTTTTT
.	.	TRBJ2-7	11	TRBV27	CASSSVYEQYF	TGTGCCAGCAGTTCCGTCTACGAGCAGTACTTC
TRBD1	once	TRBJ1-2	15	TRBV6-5	CASSRDSSSNYGYTF	TGTGCCAGCAGCAGGGACAGCTCATCTAACTATGGCTACACCTTC
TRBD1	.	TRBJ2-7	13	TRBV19	CASSRQGAREQYF	TGTGCCAGTAGTAGACAGGGGGCGCGGGAGCAGTACTTC
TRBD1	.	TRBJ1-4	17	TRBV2	CASSEAGTVGTNEKLFF	TGTGCCAGCAGTGAAGCCGGGACAGTCGGAACTAATGAAAAACTGTTTTTT
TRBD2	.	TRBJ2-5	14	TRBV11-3	CASSARLAEETQYF	TGTGCCAGCAGTGCCCGGCTAGCGGAAGAGACCCAGTACTTC
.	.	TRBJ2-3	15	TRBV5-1	CASSLDVLSTDTQYF	TGCGCCAGCAGCTTGGACGTCTTATCCACAGATACGCAGTATTTT
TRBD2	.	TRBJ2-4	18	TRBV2	CASRELAGGPIAKNIQYF	TGTGCCAGCAGGGAACTAGCGGGAGGACCTATAGCCAAAAACATTCAGTACTTC
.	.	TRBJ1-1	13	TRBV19	CASTRQLNTEAFF	TGTGCCAGTACTCGGCAGTTGAACACTGAAGCTTTCTTT
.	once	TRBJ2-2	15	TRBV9	CASSRQFANTGELFF	TGTGCCAGCAGCCGACAGTTCGCGAACACCGGGGAGCTGTTTTTT
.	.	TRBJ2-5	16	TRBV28	CASSLWRKRGQETQYF	TGTGCCAGCAGTTTATGGCGCAAAAGGGGGCAAGAGACCCAGTACTTC
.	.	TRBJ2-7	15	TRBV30	CAWSPKLAYSYEQYF	TGTGCCTGGAGCCCAAAACTAGCTTACTCCTACGAGCAGTACTTC
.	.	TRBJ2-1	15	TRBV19	CASSIQGTRNNEQFF	TGTGCCAGTAGTATTCAAGGGACACGAAACAATGAGCAGTTCTTC
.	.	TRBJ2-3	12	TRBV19	CASSIAADTQYF	TGTGCCAGTAGTATCGCGGCTGATACGCAGTATTTT
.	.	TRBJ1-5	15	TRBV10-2	CASSESRSPNQPQHF	TGCGCCAGCAGTGAGTCGAGGTCCCCCAATCAGCCCCAGCATTTT
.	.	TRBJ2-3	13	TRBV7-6	CASSLDLGDTQYF	TGTGCCAGCAGCTTAGATTTGGGGGATACGCAGTATTTT
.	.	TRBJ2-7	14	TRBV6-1	CASSEDGRRYEQYF	TGTGCCAGCAGTGAAGACGGCAGACGTTACGAGCAGTACTTC
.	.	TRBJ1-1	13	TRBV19	CATMAPLNTEAFF	TGTGCCACCATGGCCCCGCTGAACACTGAAGCTTTCTTT
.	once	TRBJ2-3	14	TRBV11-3	CASSAGSTRDTQYF	TGTGCCAGCAGCGCCGGGTCGACACGAGATACGCAGTATTTT
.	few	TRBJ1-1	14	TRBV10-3	CAASLDPRNTEAFF	TGTGCCGCATCCCTGGACCCTCGGAACACTGAAGCTTTCTTT
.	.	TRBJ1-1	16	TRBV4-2	CASSHIVRGRNTEAFF	TGTGCCAGCAGCCATATAGTAAGGGGCCGGAACACTGAAGCTTTCTTT
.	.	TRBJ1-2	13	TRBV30	CAWSPQVSYGYTF	TGTGCCTGGAGTCCCCAGGTCTCCTATGGCTACACCTTC
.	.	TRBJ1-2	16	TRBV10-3	CAISESGEGSNYGYTF	TGTGCCATCAGTGAGTCCGGGGAGGGCTCTAACTATGGCTACACCTTC
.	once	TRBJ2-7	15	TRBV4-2	CASSQPGQRIYEQYF	TGTGCCAGCAGCCAGCCGGGACAACGGATCTACGAGCAGTACTTC
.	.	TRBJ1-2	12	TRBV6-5	CASSAGSYGYTF	TGTGCCAGTTCGGCAGGCTCTTATGGCTACACCTTC
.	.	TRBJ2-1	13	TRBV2	CASSPGANNEQFF	TGTGCCAGCAGCCCTGGGGCGAACAATGAGCAGTTCTTC
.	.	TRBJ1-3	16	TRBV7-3	CASSKGTPGSGNTIYF	TGTGCCAGCAGCAAGGGGACGCCTGGCTCTGGAAACACCATATATTTT
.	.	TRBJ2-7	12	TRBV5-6	CASSLDPREQYF	TGTGCCAGCAGCTTGGACCCCCGCGAGCAGTACTTC
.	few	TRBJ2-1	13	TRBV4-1	CASSQSYRGLKFF	TGCGCCAGCAGCCAATCCTACCGGGGCCTCAAGTTCTTC
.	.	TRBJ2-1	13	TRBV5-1	CASSLPGYNEQFF	TGCGCCAGCAGCTTGCCCGGATACAATGAGCAGTTCTTC
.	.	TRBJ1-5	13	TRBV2	CASMRDSNQPQHF	TGTGCCAGCATGAGGGATAGCAATCAGCCCCAGCATTTT
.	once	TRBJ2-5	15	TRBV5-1	CASSLASQGLKTQYF	TGCGCCAGCAGCTTGGCATCCCAGGGTCTAAAGACCCAGTACTTC
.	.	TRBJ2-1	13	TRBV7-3	CASSFANYNEQFF	TGTGCCAGCAGCTTCGCAAATTACAATGAGCAGTTCTTC